This entry is about one T cell receptor (beta chain). Antigen specificity is unknown. These data come from a study of cytomegalovirus exposure and HLA in healthy donors. Study details: From HLA-typed donors, an early data release held approximately 85 million unique TCRs.

The PCR ran on 60 Vbeta and 13 Jbeta primers. The assay was immunoSEQ multiplex PCR, and TCRdb's table has in-frame clones only and misses some. The sample contains over 150,000 clones, over 65% of which appear only once. Study-wide points: With later analysis, a missense DCLRE1C variant became linked to TCR beta V- and J-gene trimming. The records held CMV serostatus as the only immune exposure information.

The CDR3 is made up of 17 amino acids. V dropped 2 bases and J dropped 2; count of bases not matched to a gene: 11. Germline V CDR1 and CDR2: MNHEY, SMNVEV (reference sequence). The sequenced sample consisted of PBMCs. The TCR originated in a man aged 25 to 40 in good health and CMV-seronegative. The J gene is TRBJ2-5, the V gene TRBV27; TRBD1 matches 7 bases. The CDR3 DNA is TGTGCCAGCAGTTTACACAAACCGGGACAGATACAAGAGACCCAGTACTTC. Its protein product is CASSLHKPGQIQETQYF.